This TCR beta chain appears in the sequencing data of a study of blood T cell repertoires in COVID-19. The repertoire was sequenced with immunoSEQ multiplex PCR; TCRdb's copy has only in-frame clones and lacks some. The table lists 180,000 or so clones, approximately 86% of them singletons. The junction had 8 bases not matched to a gene; V was cut back by 5 bases and J by 5 bases. Germline-derived CDR1 and CDR2 are SEHNR and FQNEAQ (reference sequence). The CDR3 contains 15 residues. Material: peripheral blood. The chain joins TRBV7-9 to TRBJ1-4, with 7 positions matching TRBD1. The origin of this receptor is a man aged 18 to 35 with acute or convalescent COVID-19. CDR3 in amino acids: CASSLGQALNEKLFF. The CDR3 region has the DNA TGTGCCAGCAGCCTCGGACAGGCGTTGAATGAAAAACTGTTTTTT.